This T cell receptor beta chain was retrieved from a study of shared clonotypes between healthy human individuals. V lost 1 base and J lost 1, with 5 bases in between. Germline assignment: CDR1 PRHDT and CDR2 FYEKMQ (reference sequence). The CDR3 covers 15 residues. The data were produced by immunoSEQ multiplex PCR, yet TCRdb's version contains in-frame clones alone and is incomplete. Here the sample spans about 320,000 clones, 80% to 90% being singletons. Details on this clone: Other DNA sequences within the sample encode an identical CDR3.

V is TRBV13 and J is TRBJ2-6; TRBD1 might be the D (5 bases). The sequence was obtained from a young man in good health. The sequencing input was memory CD8+ T cells sorted from blood. Subset in this sample: CD45RO+ cells pooled with CCR7-negative TemRA cells. CDR3 DNA: TGTGCCAGCAGCTTAGAGGGGTCTGGGGCCAACGTCCTGACTTTC. The encoded protein is CASSLEGSGANVLTF.